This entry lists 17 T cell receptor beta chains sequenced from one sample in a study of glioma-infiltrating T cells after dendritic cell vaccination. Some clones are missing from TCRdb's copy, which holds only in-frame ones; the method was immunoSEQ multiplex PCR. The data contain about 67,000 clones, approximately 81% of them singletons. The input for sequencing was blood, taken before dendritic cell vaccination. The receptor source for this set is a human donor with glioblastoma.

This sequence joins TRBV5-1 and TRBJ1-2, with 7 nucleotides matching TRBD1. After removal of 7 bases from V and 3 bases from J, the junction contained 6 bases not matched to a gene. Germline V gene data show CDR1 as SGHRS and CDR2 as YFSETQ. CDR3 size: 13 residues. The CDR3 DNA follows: TGCGCCAGCTATGGGGACAGCTACTATGGCTACACCTTC. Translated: CASYGDSYYGYTF. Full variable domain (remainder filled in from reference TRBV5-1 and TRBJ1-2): KAGVTQTPRYLIKTRGQQVTLSCSPISGHRSVSWYQQTPGQGLQFLFEYFSETQRNKGNFPGRFSGRQFSNSRSEMNVSTLELGDSALYLCASYGDSYYGYTFGSGTRLTVV.

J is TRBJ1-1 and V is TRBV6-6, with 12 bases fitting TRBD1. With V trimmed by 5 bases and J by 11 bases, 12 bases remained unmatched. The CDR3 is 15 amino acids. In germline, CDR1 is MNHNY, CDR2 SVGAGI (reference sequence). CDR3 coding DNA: TGTGCCAGCAGTACAATCCCGGGACAGGGGGCCGTGGCTTTCTTT. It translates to CASSTIPGQGAVAFF.

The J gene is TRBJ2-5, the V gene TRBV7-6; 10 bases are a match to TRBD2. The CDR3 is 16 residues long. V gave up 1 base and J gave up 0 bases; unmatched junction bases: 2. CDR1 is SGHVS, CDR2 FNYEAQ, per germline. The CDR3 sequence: CASSLVGTSDQETQYF. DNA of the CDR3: TGTGCCAGCAGCTTAGTAGGGACTAGCGACCAAGAGACCCAGTACTTC.

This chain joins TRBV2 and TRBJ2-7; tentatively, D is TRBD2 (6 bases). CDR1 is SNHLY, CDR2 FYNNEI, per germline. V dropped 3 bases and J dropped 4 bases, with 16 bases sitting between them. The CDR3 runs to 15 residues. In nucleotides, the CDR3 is TGTGCCAGCAGTGAGGAGGGGCGCGAGTCGTACGAGCAGTACTTC. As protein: CASSEEGRESYEQYF.

The CDR3 reads CAWSFLGNTIYF. The CDR3 nucleotides read TGTGCCTGGAGTTTTCTAGGAAACACCATATATTTT. The chain joins TRBV30 to TRBJ1-3, with unresolved D. Germline CDR1 reads GTSNPN; CDR2 reads SVGIG (reference sequence). V was shortened by 2 bases and J by 4 bases, with 6 bases between the two germline ends. The length of the CDR3 is 12 residues.

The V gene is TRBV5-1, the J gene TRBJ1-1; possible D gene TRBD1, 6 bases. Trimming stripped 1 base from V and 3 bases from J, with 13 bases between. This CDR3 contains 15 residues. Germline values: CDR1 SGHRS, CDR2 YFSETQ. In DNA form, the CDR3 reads TGCGCCAGCAGCTTGAACGGTCCAGGGGACACTGAAGCTTTCTTT. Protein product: CASSLNGPGDTEAFF.

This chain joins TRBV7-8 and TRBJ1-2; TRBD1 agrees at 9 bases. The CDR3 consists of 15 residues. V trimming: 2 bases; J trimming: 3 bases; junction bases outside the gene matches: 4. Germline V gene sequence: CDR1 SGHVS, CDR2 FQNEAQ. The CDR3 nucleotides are TGTGCCAGCAGCTTAAATGACAGGGGGGACTATGGCTACACCTTC. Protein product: CASSLNDRGDYGYTF.

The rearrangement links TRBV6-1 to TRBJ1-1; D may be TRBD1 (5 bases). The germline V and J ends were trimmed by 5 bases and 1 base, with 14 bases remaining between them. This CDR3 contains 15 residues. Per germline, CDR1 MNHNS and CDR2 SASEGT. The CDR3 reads CASSKTSRGNTEAFF. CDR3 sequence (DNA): TGTGCCAGCAGTAAAACCTCAAGGGGGAACACTGAAGCTTTCTTT.

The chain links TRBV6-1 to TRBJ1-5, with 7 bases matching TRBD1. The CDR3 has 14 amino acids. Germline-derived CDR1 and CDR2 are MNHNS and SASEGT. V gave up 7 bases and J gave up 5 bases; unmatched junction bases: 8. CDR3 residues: CASTFDREDQPQHF. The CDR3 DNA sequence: TGTGCCAGCACCTTCGACAGGGAAGATCAGCCCCAGCATTTT.

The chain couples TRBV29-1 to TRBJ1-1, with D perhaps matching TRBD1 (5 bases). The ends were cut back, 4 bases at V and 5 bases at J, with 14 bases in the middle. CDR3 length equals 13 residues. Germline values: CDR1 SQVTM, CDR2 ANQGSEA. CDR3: CSVVGQRGTEAFF. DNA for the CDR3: TGCAGCGTTGTAGGGCAACGGGGGACTGAAGCTTTCTTT.

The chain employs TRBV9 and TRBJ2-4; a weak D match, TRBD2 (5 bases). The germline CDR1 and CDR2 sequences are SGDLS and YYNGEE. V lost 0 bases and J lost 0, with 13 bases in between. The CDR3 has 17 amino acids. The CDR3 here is CASSVDSTEGAKNIQYF. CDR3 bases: TGTGCCAGCAGCGTAGACTCTACAGAGGGAGCCAAAAACATTCAGTACTTC.

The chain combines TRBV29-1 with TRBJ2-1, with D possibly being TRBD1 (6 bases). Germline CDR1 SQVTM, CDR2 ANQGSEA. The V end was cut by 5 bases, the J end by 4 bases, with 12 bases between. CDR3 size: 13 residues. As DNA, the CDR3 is TGCAGCGTTCCGGACAGAAAATACAATGAGCAGTTCTTC. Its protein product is CSVPDRKYNEQFF.

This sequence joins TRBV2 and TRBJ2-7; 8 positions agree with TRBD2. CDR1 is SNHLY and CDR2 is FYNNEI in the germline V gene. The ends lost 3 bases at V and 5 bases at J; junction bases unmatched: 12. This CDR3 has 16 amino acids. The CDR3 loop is CASSDLGAGDSDEQYF. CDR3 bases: TGTGCCAGCAGTGATCTAGGAGCGGGGGACTCGGACGAGCAGTACTTC.

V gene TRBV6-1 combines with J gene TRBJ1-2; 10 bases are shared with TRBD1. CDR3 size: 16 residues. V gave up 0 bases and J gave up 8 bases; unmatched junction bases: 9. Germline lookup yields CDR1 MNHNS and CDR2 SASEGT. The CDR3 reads CASSEASGRDRGGYTF. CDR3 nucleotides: TGTGCCAGCAGTGAAGCGTCTGGCCGGGACAGGGGCGGCTACACCTTC.

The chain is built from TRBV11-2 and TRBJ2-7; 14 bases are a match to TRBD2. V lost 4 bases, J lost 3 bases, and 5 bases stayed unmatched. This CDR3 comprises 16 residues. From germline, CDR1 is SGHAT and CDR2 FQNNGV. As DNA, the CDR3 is TGTGCCAGCAGCTCTCTGACTAGCGGGGGGGTCTACGAGCAGTACTTC. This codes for CASSSLTSGGVYEQYF.

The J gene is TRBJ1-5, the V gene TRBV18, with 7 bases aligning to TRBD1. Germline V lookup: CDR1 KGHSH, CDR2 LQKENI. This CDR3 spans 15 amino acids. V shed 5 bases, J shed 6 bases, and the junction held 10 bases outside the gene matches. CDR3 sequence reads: CASSRDRDPSQPQHF. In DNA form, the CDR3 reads TGTGCCAGCTCAAGAGACAGGGACCCGTCTCAGCCCCAGCATTTT.

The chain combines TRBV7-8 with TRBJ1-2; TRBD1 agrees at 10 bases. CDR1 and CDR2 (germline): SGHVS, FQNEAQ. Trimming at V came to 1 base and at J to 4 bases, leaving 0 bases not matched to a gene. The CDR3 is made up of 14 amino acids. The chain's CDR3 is CASSLGDRGYGYTF. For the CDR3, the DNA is TGTGCCAGCAGCTTAGGGGACAGGGGCTATGGCTACACCTTC.